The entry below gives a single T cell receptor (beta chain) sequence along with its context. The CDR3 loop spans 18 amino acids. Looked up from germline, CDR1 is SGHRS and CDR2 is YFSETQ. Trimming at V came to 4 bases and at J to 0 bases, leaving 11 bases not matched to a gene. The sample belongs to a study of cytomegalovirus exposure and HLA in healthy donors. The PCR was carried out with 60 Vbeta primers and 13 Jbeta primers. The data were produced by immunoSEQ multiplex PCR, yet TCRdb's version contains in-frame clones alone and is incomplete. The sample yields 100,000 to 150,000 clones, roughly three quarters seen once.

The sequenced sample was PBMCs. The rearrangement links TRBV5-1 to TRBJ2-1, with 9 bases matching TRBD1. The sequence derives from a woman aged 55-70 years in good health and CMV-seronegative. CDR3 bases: TGCGCCAGCAGCCAAGGTCCCGGGACAGGGATCTCCTACAATGAGCAGTTCTTC. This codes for CASSQGPGTGISYNEQFF.